This TCR beta chain is drawn from a study of regulatory T cells in long-lasting Graves disease. Researchers made TCR beta libraries by using iRepertoire HTBI primers and running Arm-PCR on CDR3 regions. Using its own MiXCR run on the multiplex PCR reads, TCRdb lists one record per CDR3 protein. The table has about 400,000 distinct CDR3 sequences, over 12% seen once. Germline V gene data show CDR1 as MDHEN and CDR2 as SYDVKM. The CDR3 covers 14 residues. The V segment lost 4 bases and the J segment 5 bases; nucleotides outside the gene matches: 8. Findings and caveats of the study: Under persistent disease, TRBV28, TRBJ1-2 and TRBJ2-5 were used preferentially.

Stated time point: newly diagnosed GD, antithyroid drugs for less than 3 months. TCR sequences were obtained from RNA taken from PBMCs. The diagnosis of Graves' disease used American Thyroid Association guidelines. This clonotype was seen repeatedly, ten times or more. Its antigen is currently unknown. A further study also used this sample, focusing on T cells in Graves' hyperthyroidism and ophthalmopathy. As reported in that work: The HTBI primer set drove a first-round RT-PCR of the TCR CDR3. Most thyroid-expanded clonotypes above 0.001 were also found in blood.

The TCR comes from a woman between 40 and 55 years old with Graves disease. The chain carries TRBV28 and TRBJ2-7, with 7 bases matching TRBD1. Sequences were derived from peripheral blood mononuclear cells (PBMCs), sampled at new diagnosis, from a patient treated with antithyroid drugs. CDR3 nucleotide sequence: TGTGCCAGCAGTTCCGACAGGGTGACAAACGAGCAGTACTTC. It encodes CASSSDRVTNEQYF.